The sequence of this TCR beta chain was determined in a study of shared clonotypes between healthy human individuals. Whole-study findings and limits: It was expected that sequencing depth would affect clonotype sharing among donors.

A remark on this clone: Its matching antigen is unknown.

It was across several immunoSEQ plates that each subset's genomic DNA was evenly split. Source study methods: For the immunoSEQ data, sequences were junction-only without quality scores, so filtering differed. Using immunoSEQ multiplex PCR, the repertoire was profiled, and TCRdb retains in-frame clones only, with some absent. V and J calls and clone size are copied from that table; D and trimming were computed from the DNA. This sample has roughly 2.4 million clones, with approximately 95% found just once. The CDR3 contains 13 residues. V lost 4 bases to trimming and J lost 5 bases, with 12 bases between them. Germline V gives CDR1 SGHNT, CDR2 YENEEA.

The chain joins TRBV11-3 to TRBJ2-7; D gene uncertain. Sequenced input: naive CD4+ T cells sorted from blood. The subset denotes: CD45RA+ positively selected. The sequence was collected from a man aged 18 to 29 in good health. This chain's CDR3 is CASSSPFLHEQYF. For the CDR3, the DNA is TGTGCCAGCAGCTCCCCTTTTCTTCACGAGCAGTACTTC. Filled out from reference TRBV11-3 and TRBJ2-7, the complete variable domain reads EAGVVQSPRYKIIEKKQPVAFWCNPISGHNTLYWYLQNLGQGPELLIRYENEEAVDDSQLPKDRFSAERLKGVDSTLKIQPAELGDSAVYLCASSSPFLHEQYFGPGTRLTVT.